This T cell receptor (beta chain) was recorded in a study of beta chain features in type 1 diabetes. Study observations and caveats: Shortening of TCRB CDR3s, moderate but significant, appeared in all four CD4+ subsets of Type 1 diabetes patients.

Expressed TCRB transcripts were sequenced because the entire RNA isolate underwent reverse transcription. TCRdb's table, derived via immunoSEQ multiplex PCR, lists solely in-frame clones and lacks some. The table includes more than 550,000 clones, around an eighth detected once. Worth noting for this clone: Its antigen is currently unknown.

Between the trimmed V and J ends, which lost 0 bases and 8 bases, there was a span of 6 bases. The CDR3 covers 12 residues. Germline V CDR1 and CDR2: SEHNR, FQNEAQ (reference sequence). The gene calls are TRBV7-9 and TRBJ2-3; D uncertain. This TCR was recovered from a man younger than 30 with type 1 diabetes. The specimen sequenced was naive CD4+ T cells from blood. This CDR3 is CASSLAEATQYF. The CDR3 nucleotides read TGTGCCAGCAGCTTAGCGGAAGCTACGCAGTATTTT.